These 18 T cell receptor beta chains came from one sample sequenced in a study of long-term antiretroviral therapy in people with HIV. An immunoSEQ assay, version v3.0, was performed at survey level. TCRdb's copy holds only in-frame clones and misses some; the assay was immunoSEQ multiplex PCR. The sample comprises about 25,000 clones, 70% to 90% of which are singletons, and approximately 5% rests with the top ten. The sequences come from unsorted PBMCs, collected around 4.5 years after starting antiretroviral therapy. The receptor source for this set is a man aged 25 to 40 with HIV.

V and J are TRBV9 and TRBJ1-1, with a weak D call TRBD1 (6 bases). This CDR3 comprises 12 residues. CDR1 and CDR2 from the germline V gene are SGDLS and YYNGEE. The V gene lost 5 bases and the J gene lost 4 bases, with 9 bases spanning the gap. In nucleotides, the CDR3 is TGTGCCAGCAGTACAGGGACCACTGAAGCTTTCTTT. Its protein product is CASSTGTTEAFF.

The chain recombines TRBV4-1 with TRBJ1-5, with D uncertain. This CDR3 comprises 16 residues. V was shortened by 1 base and J by 0 bases, with 10 bases between the two germline ends. CDR1 is MGHRA and CDR2 is YSYEKL in the germline V gene. CDR3 bases: TGCGCCAGCAGCCAAGGTACAGCTTATAGCAATCAGCCCCAGCATTTT. Encoded protein: CASSQGTAYSNQPQHF.

This chain uses TRBV19 with TRBJ1-4; D ambiguous. The germline V and J ends were trimmed by 3 bases and 6 bases, with 11 bases remaining between them. This CDR3 has 14 amino acids. Germline CDR1 and CDR2: LNHDA and SQIVND (reference sequence). The CDR3: CASSIMREDEKLFF. CDR3 coding DNA: TGTGCCAGTAGTATCATGAGAGAAGATGAAAAACTGTTTTTT.

The chain links TRBV14 to TRBJ2-7, with 10 bases identical to TRBD1. This CDR3 has 14 amino acids. CDR1 is SGHDN and CDR2 is FVKESK in the germline V gene. The V segment lost 10 bases and the J segment 4 bases; nucleotides outside the gene matches: 10. The CDR3: CATSPGQGPYEQYF. CDR3 DNA: TGTGCCACCTCCCCGGGACAGGGGCCATACGAGCAGTACTTC.

The V call is TRBV5-4, the J call TRBJ2-7; D may be TRBD1 (6 bases). Germline assignment: CDR1 SGHNT and CDR2 YYREEE (reference sequence). The V end was cut by 2 bases, the J end by 4 bases, with 13 bases between. The length of the CDR3 is 14 residues. CDR3 amino acids: CASSLGDIPYEQYF. As DNA, the CDR3 is TGTGCCAGCAGCTTAGGGGACATTCCTTACGAGCAGTACTTC. The full variable domain, completed using reference TRBV5-4 and TRBJ2-7, is ETGVTQSPTHLIKTRGQQVTLRCSSQSGHNTVSWYQQALGQGPQFIFQYYREEENGRGNFPPRFSGLQFPNYSSELNVNALELDDSALYLCASSLGDIPYEQYFGPGTRLTVT.

This clone was counted only a few times. The genes are TRBV7-2 and TRBJ1-2; D is unresolved. Germline lookup yields CDR1 SGHTA and CDR2 FQGNSA. V was clipped by 4 bases and J by 3 bases, with 9 bases between them. This CDR3 has 13 amino acids. CDR3 in amino acids: CASSSELYYGYTF. DNA for the CDR3: TGTGCCAGCAGCTCTGAGCTCTACTATGGCTACACCTTC.

The V and J genes are TRBV2 and TRBJ1-2; TRBD1 matches 8 bases. Losses at the gene ends were 7 bases for V and 6 bases for J; bases not matched to a gene: 4. Germline values: CDR1 SNHLY, CDR2 FYNNEI. This CDR3 region has 12 residues. CDR3 bases: TGTGCCAGCACTGCGACAGGGGATGGCTACACCTTC. It specifies CASTATGDGYTF.

On this clone: Its ends do not fully match the called genes, so a read error is possible. This chain uses TRBV19 with TRBJ1-4; D is unresolved. From germline, CDR1 is LNHDA and CDR2 SQIVND (reference sequence). The CDR3 length is 20 residues. CDR3 in DNA: TGTGCCAGTAGTATCCCAACAACCCCTGTCCCCCTTGCAACTAATGAAGAACTGTTTTTT. Translated: CASSIPTTPVPLATNEELFF.

The V and J genes are TRBV19 and TRBJ1-1; D unresolved. Trimming took off 3 bases at V and 2 bases at J, with 7 bases between the two ends. Per the germline V gene, CDR1 is LNHDA and CDR2 is SQIVND (reference sequence). This CDR3 is 13 amino acids long. The CDR3 DNA sequence: TGTGCCAGTAGTATTTTGGCAAACACTGAAGCTTTCTTT. Amino acid sequence: CASSILANTEAFF.

This rearrangement joins TRBV29-1 to TRBJ2-1, with 8 bases identical to TRBD2. Trimming at V came to 6 bases and at J to 10 bases, leaving 5 bases not matched to a gene. Germline assignment: CDR1 SQVTM and CDR2 ANQGSEA. CDR3 length: 11 amino acids. The CDR3 nucleotides are TGCAGCGTCCGGGCGGGAGGAGAGCAGTTCTTC. Residues: CSVRAGGEQFF.

The rearrangement joins TRBV27 to TRBJ2-5; the D gene is possibly TRBD2 (6 bases). Trimming took off 9 bases at V and 2 bases at J, with 16 bases between the two ends. The germline gives CDR1 MNHEY, CDR2 SMNVEV (reference sequence). This CDR3 is built from 14 residues. CDR3 in amino acids: CASRQWGGQETQYF. The CDR3 DNA reads as TGTGCCAGTCGACAGTGGGGAGGTCAAGAGACCCAGTACTTC.

This clone was counted a few times. This chain links TRBV6-6 with TRBJ1-5, with D possibly being TRBD1 (5 bases). CDR1 MNHNY and CDR2 SVGAGI come from the germline V gene (reference sequence). Trimming shortened V by 7 bases and J by 0 bases, and 10 bases separated the two germline ends. The CDR3 totals 14 residues. CDR3 DNA sequence: TGTGCCAGCACCGGGACGGATAGCAATCAGCCCCAGCATTTT. Translating gives CASTGTDSNQPQHF.

This chain connects TRBV11-1 to TRBJ1-5; D remains ambiguous. This CDR3 contains 14 residues. Between the trimmed V and J ends, which lost 3 bases and 3 bases, there was a span of 9 bases. Germline loops: CDR1 SGHAT, CDR2 FQDESV (reference sequence). This CDR3 is CASSFAGNNQPQHF. As DNA, the CDR3 is TGTGCCAGCAGCTTTGCGGGCAACAATCAGCCCCAGCATTTT.

The chain employs TRBV11-2 and TRBJ2-7; 7 bases map to TRBD2. Germline CDR1 SGHAT, CDR2 FQNNGV. After removal of 4 bases from V and 2 bases from J, the junction contained 5 bases not matched to a gene. CDR3 size: 14 residues. The CDR3 here is CASSSRDYPYEQYF. CDR3 bases: TGTGCCAGCAGCTCCCGGGACTACCCCTACGAGCAGTACTTC.

The table lists this clone with a count of one. The gene calls are TRBV5-1 and TRBJ2-3; possibly TRBD2 for D (6 bases). The CDR3 extends over 15 amino acids. The germline V gene has CDR1 SGHRS and CDR2 YFSETQ. Between the trimmed V and J ends, which lost 7 bases and 5 bases, there was a span of 20 bases. CDR3 sequence (DNA): TGCGCCAGCGTTAACAAGTCTAGCGTTAAAGATACGCAGTATTTT. It yields the protein CASVNKSSVKDTQYF.

The chain links TRBV9 to TRBJ2-5, with 8 bases identical to TRBD2. V lost 0 bases to trimming and J lost 2 bases; unmatched junction nucleotides: 6. Per germline, CDR1 SGDLS and CDR2 YYNGEE. The CDR3 covers 16 residues. The CDR3 DNA reads as TGTGCCAGCAGCGTAGGGGGCGGGGGGACTCAAGAGACCCAGTACTTC. Translated, it gives CASSVGGGGTQETQYF. Filled out from reference TRBV9 and TRBJ2-5, the complete variable domain reads DSGVTQTPKHLITATGQRVTLRCSPRSGDLSVYWYQQSLDQGLQFLIQYYNGEERAKGNILERFSAQQFPDLHSELNLSSLELGDSALYFCASSVGGGGTQETQYFGPGTRLLVL.

This clone was counted once. V is TRBV4-3 and J is TRBJ2-7, with 9 bases matching TRBD2. J lost 7 bases, V lost 0 bases, and 10 bases had no gene match. From germline, CDR1 is LGHNA and CDR2 YSLEER. The CDR3 is 16 residues long. CDR3 in amino acids: CASSQDRASGTLEQYF. For the CDR3, the DNA is TGCGCCAGCAGCCAAGATAGGGCTAGCGGGACCTTGGAGCAGTACTTC.

Written as DNA, the CDR3 is TGTGCCAGCAGCTTAGCGACCTTAAGGGGGGGGGCCTACGAGCAGTACTTC. This codes for CASSLATLRGGAYEQYF. The chain uses TRBV7-2 and TRBJ2-7; D possibly corresponds to TRBD2 (7 bases). The CDR3 consists of 17 residues. Trimming removed 0 bases from V and 2 bases from J, with 17 bases in between. In germline, CDR1 is SGHTA, CDR2 FQGNSA.